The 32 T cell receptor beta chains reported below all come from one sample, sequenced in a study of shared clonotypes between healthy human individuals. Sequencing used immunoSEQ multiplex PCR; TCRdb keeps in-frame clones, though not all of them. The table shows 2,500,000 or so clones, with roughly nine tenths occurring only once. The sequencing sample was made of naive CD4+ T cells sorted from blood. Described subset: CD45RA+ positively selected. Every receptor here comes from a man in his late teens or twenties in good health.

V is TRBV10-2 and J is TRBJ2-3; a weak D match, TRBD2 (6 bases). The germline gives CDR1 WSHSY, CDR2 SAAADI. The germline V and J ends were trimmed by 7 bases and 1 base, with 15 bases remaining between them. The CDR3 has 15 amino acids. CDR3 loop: CASTSLSGGTDTQYF. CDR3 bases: TGCGCCAGCACGTCCCTCTCGGGGGGCACAGATACGCAGTATTTT.

Here the CDR3 DNA reads TGTGCCAGCTCCTGGGGCTCCTTCTATGGCTACACCTTC. The encoded protein is CASSWGSFYGYTF. The chain employs TRBV6-5 and TRBJ1-2, with D perhaps TRBD1 (5 bases). Deletions cut 8 bases from V and 4 bases from J, with 14 bases between. The CDR3 runs to 13 residues. Germline CDR1 MNHEY, CDR2 SVGAGI.

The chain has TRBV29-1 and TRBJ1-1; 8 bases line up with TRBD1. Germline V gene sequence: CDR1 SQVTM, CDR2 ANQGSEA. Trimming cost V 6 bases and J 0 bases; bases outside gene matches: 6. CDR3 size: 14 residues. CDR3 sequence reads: CSVERQGLNTEAFF. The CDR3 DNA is TGCAGCGTCGAAAGACAGGGGCTGAACACTGAAGCTTTCTTT. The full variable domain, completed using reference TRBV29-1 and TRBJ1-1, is SAVISQKPSRDICQRGTSLTIQCQVDSQVTMMFWYRQQPGQSLTLIATANQGSEATYESGFVIDKFPISRPNLTFSTLTVSNMSPEDSSIYLCSVERQGLNTEAFFGQGTRLTVV.

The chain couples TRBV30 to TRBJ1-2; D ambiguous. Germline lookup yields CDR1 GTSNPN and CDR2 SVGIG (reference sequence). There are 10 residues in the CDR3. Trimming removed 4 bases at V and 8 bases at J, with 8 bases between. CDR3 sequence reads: CAWTSWGYTF. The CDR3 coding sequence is TGTGCCTGGACCAGTTGGGGCTACACCTTC. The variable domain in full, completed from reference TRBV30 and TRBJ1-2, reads SQTIHQWPATLVQPVGSPLSLECTVEGTSNPNLYWYRQAAGRGLQLLFYSVGIGQISSEVPQNLSASRPQDRQFILSSKKLLLSDSGFYLCAWTSWGYTFGSGTRLTVV.

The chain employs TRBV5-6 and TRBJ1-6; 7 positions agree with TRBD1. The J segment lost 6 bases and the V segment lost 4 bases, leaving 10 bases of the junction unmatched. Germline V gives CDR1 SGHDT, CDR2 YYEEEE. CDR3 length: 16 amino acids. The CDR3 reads CASSRPGQTLNSPLHF. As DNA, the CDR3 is TGTGCCAGCAGCAGGCCGGGACAGACCCTTAATTCACCCCTCCACTTT.

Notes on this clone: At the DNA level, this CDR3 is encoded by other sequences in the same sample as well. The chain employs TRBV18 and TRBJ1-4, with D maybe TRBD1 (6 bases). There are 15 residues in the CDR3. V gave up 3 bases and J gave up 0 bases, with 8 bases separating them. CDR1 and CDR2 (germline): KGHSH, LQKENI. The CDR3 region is CASSPGQTTNEKLFF. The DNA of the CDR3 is TGTGCCAGCTCACCTGGACAGACAACTAATGAAAAACTGTTTTTT. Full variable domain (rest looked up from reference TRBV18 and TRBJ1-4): NAGVMQNPRHLVRRRGQEARLRCSPMKGHSHVYWYRQLPEEGLKFMVYLQKENIIDESGMPKERFSAEFPKEGPSILRIQQVVRGDSAAYFCASSPGQTTNEKLFFGSGTQLSVL.

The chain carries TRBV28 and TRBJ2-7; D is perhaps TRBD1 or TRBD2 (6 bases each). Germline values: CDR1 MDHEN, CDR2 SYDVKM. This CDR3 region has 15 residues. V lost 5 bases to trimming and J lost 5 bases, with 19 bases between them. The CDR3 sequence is CASSPAWGAVDEQYF. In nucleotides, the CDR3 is TGTGCCAGCAGTCCGGCGTGGGGGGCAGTAGACGAGCAGTACTTC.

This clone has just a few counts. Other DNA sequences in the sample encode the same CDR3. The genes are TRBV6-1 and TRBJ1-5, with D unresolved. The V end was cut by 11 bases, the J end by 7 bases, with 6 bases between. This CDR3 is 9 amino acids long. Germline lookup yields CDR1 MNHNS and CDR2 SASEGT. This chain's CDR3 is CAGGQPQHF. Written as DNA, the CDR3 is TGTGCCGGAGGACAGCCCCAGCATTTT.

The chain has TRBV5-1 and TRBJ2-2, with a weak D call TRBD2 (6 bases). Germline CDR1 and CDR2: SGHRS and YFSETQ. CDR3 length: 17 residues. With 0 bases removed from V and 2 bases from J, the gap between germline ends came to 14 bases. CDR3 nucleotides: TGCGCCAGCAGCTTGGCCGGAACGGGAGTTAACACCGGGGAGCTGTTTTTT. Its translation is CASSLAGTGVNTGELFF.

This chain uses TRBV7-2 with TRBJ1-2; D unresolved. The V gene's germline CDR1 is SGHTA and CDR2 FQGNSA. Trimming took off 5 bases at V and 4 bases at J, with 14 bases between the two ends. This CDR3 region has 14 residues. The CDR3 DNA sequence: TGTGCCAGCAGCAGAGGGTTACCAGGCTATGGCTACACCTTC. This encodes CASSRGLPGYGYTF. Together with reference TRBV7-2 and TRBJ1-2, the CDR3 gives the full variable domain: GAGVSQSPSNKVTEKGKDVELRCDPISGHTALYWYRQSLGQGLEFLIYFQGNSAPDKSGLPSDRFSAERTGGSVSTLTIQRTQQEDSAVYLCASSRGLPGYGYTFGSGTRLTVV.

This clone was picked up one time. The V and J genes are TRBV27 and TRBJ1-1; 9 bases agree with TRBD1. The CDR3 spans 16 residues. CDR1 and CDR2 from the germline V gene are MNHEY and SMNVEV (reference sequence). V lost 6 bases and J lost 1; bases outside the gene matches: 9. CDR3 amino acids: CASRPNNRGPNTEAFF. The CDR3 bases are TGTGCCAGCAGGCCAAATAACAGGGGGCCGAACACTGAAGCTTTCTTT.

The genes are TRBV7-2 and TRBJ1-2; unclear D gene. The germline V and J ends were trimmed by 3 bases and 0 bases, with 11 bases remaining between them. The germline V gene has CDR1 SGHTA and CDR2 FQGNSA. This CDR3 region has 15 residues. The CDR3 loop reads CASSFDPVSNYGYTF. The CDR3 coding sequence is TGTGCCAGCAGCTTTGATCCGGTTTCTAACTATGGCTACACCTTC.

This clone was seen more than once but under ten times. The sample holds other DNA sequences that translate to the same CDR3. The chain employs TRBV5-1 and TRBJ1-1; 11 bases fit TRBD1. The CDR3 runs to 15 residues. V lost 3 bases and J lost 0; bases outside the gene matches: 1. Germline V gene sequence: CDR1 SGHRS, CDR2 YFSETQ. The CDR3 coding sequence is TGCGCCAGCAGCTCGGGACAGGGGGTGAACACTGAAGCTTTCTTT. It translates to CASSSGQGVNTEAFF.

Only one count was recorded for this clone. This CDR3 is CASSSGAGTGDHEQYF. The CDR3 DNA reads TGTGCCAGCAGCTCTGGGGCCGGGACAGGGGATCACGAGCAGTACTTC. V is TRBV7-6 and J is TRBJ2-7, with TRBD1 identical over 10 bases. J was trimmed by 5 bases and V by 4 bases; bases with no gene match: 11. The germline CDR1 and CDR2 sequences are SGHVS and FNYEAQ. The CDR3 length is 16 residues.

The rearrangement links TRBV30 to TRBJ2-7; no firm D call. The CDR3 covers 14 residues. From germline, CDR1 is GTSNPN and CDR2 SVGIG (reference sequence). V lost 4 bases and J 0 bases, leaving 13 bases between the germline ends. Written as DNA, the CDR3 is TGTGCCTGGAATACGGGCAGGAGCTCCTACGAGCAGTACTTC. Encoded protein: CAWNTGRSSYEQYF.

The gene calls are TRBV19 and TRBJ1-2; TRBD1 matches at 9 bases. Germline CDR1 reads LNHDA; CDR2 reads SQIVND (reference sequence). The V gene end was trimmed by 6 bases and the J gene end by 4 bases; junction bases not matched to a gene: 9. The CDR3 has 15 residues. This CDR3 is CASRTTTGGSYGYTF. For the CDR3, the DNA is TGTGCCAGTAGGACGACAACAGGGGGCAGCTATGGCTACACCTTC.

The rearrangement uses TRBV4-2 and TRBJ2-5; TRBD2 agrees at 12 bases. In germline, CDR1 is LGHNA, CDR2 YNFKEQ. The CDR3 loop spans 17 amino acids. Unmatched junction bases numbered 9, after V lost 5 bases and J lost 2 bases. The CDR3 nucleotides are TGTGCCAGCAGCTCTCTTACTAGCGGGGGGCAACAAGAGACCCAGTACTTC. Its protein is CASSSLTSGGQQETQYF.

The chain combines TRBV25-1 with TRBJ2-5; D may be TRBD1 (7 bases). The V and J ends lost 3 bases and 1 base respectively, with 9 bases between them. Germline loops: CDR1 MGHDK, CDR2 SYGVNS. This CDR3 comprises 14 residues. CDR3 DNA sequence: TGTGCCAGCAGTGAGCAGGGGGGCCAAGAGACCCAGTACTTC. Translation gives CASSEQGGQETQYF.

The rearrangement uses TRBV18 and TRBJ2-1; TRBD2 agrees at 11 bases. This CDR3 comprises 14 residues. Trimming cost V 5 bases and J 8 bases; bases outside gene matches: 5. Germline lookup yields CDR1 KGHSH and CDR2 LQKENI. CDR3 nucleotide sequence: TGTGCCAGCTCAGTAGCGGGAGGGACCTATGAGCAGTTCTTC. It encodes CASSVAGGTYEQFF.

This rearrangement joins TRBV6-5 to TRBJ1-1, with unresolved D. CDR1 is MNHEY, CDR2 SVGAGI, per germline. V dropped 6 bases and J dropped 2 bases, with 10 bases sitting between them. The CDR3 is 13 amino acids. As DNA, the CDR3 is TGTGCCAGCAGAAACGGGGTAAACACTGAAGCTTTCTTT. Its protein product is CASRNGVNTEAFF.

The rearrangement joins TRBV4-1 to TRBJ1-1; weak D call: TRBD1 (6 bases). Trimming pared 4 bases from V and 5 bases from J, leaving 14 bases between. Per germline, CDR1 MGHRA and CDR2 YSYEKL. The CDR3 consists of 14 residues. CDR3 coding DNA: TGCGCCAGCAGCCTGATACAGGGTTTTACTGAAGCTTTCTTT. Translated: CASSLIQGFTEAFF.

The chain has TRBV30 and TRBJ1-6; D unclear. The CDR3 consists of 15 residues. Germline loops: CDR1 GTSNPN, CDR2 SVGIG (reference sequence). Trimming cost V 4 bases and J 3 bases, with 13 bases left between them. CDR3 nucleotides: TGTGCCTGGACCCTTCAGGTCAACTATAATTCACCCCTCCACTTT. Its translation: CAWTLQVNYNSPLHF.

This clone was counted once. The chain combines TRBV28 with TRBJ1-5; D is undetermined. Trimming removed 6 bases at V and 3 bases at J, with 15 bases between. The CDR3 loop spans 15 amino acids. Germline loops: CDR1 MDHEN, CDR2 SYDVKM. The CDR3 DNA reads TGTGCCAGCAGCTCATTGGACGGACCCAATCAGCCCCAGCATTTT. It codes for CASSSLDGPNQPQHF.

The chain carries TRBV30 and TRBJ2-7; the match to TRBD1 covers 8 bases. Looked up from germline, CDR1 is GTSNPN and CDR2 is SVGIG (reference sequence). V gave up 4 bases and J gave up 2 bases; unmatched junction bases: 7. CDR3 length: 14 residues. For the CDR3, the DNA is TGTGCCTGGACCCACGGACAGGGTCCCTACGAGCAGTACTTC. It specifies CAWTHGQGPYEQYF. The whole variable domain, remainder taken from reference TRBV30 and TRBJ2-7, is SQTIHQWPATLVQPVGSPLSLECTVEGTSNPNLYWYRQAAGRGLQLLFYSVGIGQISSEVPQNLSASRPQDRQFILSSKKLLLSDSGFYLCAWTHGQGPYEQYFGPGTRLTVT.

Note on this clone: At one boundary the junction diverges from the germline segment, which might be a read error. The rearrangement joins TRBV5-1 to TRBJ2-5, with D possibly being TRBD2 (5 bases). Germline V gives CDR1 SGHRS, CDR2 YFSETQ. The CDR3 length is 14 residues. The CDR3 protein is CASSLGGSQGTQYF. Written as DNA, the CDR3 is TGCGCCAGCAGCTTGGGTGGGAGCCAAGGGACCCAGTACTTC.

In DNA form, the CDR3 reads TGCGCCAGCAGCCAAGAAACCCCTAGCGGGGCTTACAATGAGCAGTTCTTC. Amino acid sequence: CASSQETPSGAYNEQFF. This sequence joins TRBV4-3 and TRBJ2-1; TRBD2 aligns across 9 bases. Per the germline V gene, CDR1 is LGHNA and CDR2 is YSLEER. The CDR3 has 17 residues. V lost 0 bases, J lost 4 bases, and 7 bases stayed unmatched.

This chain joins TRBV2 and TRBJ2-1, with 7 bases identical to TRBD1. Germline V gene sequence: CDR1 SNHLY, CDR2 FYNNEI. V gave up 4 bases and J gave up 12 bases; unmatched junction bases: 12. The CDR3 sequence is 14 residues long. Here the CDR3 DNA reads TGTGCCAGCAGTGTGGTAGGGGGCCTACATGGGCAGTTCTTC. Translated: CASSVVGGLHGQFF. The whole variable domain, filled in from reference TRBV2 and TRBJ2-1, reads EPEVTQTPSHQVTQMGQEVILRCVPISNHLYFYWYRQILGQKVEFLVSFYNNEISEKSEIFDDQFSVERPDGSNFTLKIRSTKLEDSAMYFCASSVVGGLHGQFFGPGTRLTVL.

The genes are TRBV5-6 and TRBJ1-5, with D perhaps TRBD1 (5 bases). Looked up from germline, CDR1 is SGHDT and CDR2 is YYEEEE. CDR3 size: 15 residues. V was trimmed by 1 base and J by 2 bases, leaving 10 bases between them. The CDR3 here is CASSLWGSGNQPQHF. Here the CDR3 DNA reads TGTGCCAGCAGCTTGTGGGGGAGCGGCAATCAGCCCCAGCATTTT.

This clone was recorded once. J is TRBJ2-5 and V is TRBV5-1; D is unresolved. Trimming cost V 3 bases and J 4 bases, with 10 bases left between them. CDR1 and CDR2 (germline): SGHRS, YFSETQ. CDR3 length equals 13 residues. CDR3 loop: CASSYLVGETQYF. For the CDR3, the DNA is TGCGCCAGCAGCTACCTAGTGGGAGAGACCCAGTACTTC.

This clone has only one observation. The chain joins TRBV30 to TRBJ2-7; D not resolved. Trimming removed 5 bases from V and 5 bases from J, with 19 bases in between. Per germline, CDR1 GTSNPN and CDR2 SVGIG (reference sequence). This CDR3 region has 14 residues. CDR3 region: CAWGALYKLDEQYF. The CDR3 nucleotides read TGTGCCTGGGGTGCCCTCTATAAACTGGACGAGCAGTACTTC.

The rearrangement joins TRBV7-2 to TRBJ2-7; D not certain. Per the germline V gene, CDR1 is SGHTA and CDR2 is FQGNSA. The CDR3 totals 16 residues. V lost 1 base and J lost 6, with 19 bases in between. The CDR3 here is CASSLVAGVTSAEQYF. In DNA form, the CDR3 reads TGTGCCAGCAGCTTAGTCGCTGGGGTTACATCTGCCGAGCAGTACTTC.

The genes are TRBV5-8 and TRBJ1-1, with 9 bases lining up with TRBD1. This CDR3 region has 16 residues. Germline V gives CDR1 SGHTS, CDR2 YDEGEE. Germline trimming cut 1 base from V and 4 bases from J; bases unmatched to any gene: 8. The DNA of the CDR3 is TGTGCCAGCAGCTTGCCCTTGACAGGGGGGATCACTGAAGCTTTCTTT. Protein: CASSLPLTGGITEAFF.